This is a list of T cell receptor beta chains from one sample in a study of beta chain features in type 1 diabetes. Produced via immunoSEQ multiplex PCR; TCRdb's table is partial and in-frame only. The table records under 800,000 clones, around 15% of them present only once. The sequencing input was naive CD4+ T cells from blood. Source of these receptors: a young man in good health. The CDR3 runs from the conserved cysteine through the conserved F or W. The D gene is left open where the match is weak. A clone size is listed for some rows: how often the clone was seen (once, few, many), or a class if it is expanded.

TRBJ1-1 TRBV6-5 TRBD1 . TGTGCCAGCACCCAATCCCGGGACAGGGAAGCTTTCTTT CASTQSRDREAFF
TRBJ2-1 TRBV12-5 TRBD1 . TGTGCTAGTGGTCCGAAGGACAGGGCCGGGGGTGAGCAGTTCTTC CASGPKDRAGGEQFF
TRBJ1-4 TRBV10-3 . few TGTGCCATCAGTGCAAAGTGGGGATTGGGAGGTGAAAAACTGTTTTTT CAISAKWGLGGEKLFF
TRBJ2-2 TRBV7-7 TRBD1 . TGTGCTAGCAGCTCACGGACAGGGGGGACCGGGGAGCTGTTTTTT CASSSRTGGTGELFF
TRBJ1-2 TRBV6-6 TRBD1 . TGTGCCAGCAGTAGGGACAGTAACTATGGCTACACCTTC CASSRDSNYGYTF
TRBJ2-5 TRBV29-1 TRBD1 . TGCAGCTTCGGGACAGGTAGGATTCAAGAGACCCAGTACTTC CSFGTGRIQETQYF
TRBJ2-7 TRBV25-1 TRBD2 few TGTGCCAGCAGAAAGACTAGCGGGGCCTCCGAGCAGTACTTC CASRKTSGASEQYF
TRBJ2-2 TRBV4-1 . . TGCGCCAGCAGCCAAGATCGTAGGACAGGGGAGCTGTTTTTT CASSQDRRTGELFF
TRBJ2-7 TRBV28 TRBD2 . TGTGCCAGCAGTTTCCGGGCTGGGACTACTATCGGGCAGTACTTC CASSFRAGTTIGQYF
TRBJ2-5 TRBV7-2 . . TGTGCCAGCAGCAATCGCAGTCCCAGGGGCGAGACCCAGTACTTC CASSNRSPRGETQYF
TRBJ2-7 TRBV28 . few TGTGCCAGCAGTTTGGGGCAGCCAATCGAGCAGTACTTC CASSLGQPIEQYF
TRBJ1-5 TRBV5-5 . . TGTGCCAGCAGCTTGTGGGCCGCTAATCAGCCCCAGCATTTT CASSLWAANQPQHF
TRBJ1-2 TRBV6-6 . . TGTGCCAGCAGTTACCGGATACAGGCTAACTATGGCTACACCTTC CASSYRIQANYGYTF
TRBJ1-1 TRBV29-1 . . TGCAGCGTTGAATGGGGGATTCACACTGAAGCTTTCTTT CSVEWGIHTEAFF
TRBJ2-3 TRBV5-6 . . TGTGCCAGCAGCTTGGGCGGCACGCAGTATTTT CASSLGGTQYF
TRBJ2-7 TRBV9 TRBD1 . TGTGCCAGCAGCGCGCACCCGGGACAGGGCTACGAGCAGTACTTC CASSAHPGQGYEQYF
TRBJ1-1 TRBV7-2 . . TGTGCCAGCAGCTTTTCCGGTTTGAACACTGAAGCTTTCTTT CASSFSGLNTEAFF
TRBJ1-3 TRBV10-3 . many TGTGCCATCAGTGCTCTGGGGGAAGCTGGAAACACCATATATTTT CAISALGEAGNTIYF
TRBJ2-1 TRBV27 . few TGTGCCAGCAGGGGACCTAAAAGCTCCTACAATGAGCAGTTCTTC CASRGPKSSYNEQFF
TRBJ1-1 TRBV29-1 . few TGCAGCGTTCCTCACGGCGGCACTAAATGGGGTGAAGCTTTCTTT CSVPHGGTKWGEAFF
TRBJ2-1 TRBV7-9 . . TGTGCCAGCAGCTCCTATAGGGGGTACAATGAGCAGTTCTTC CASSSYRGYNEQFF
TRBJ2-7 TRBV5-4 . . TGTGCCAGCAGCTTGGAATTACGGGGGCTTTCCTACGAGCAGTACTTC CASSLELRGLSYEQYF
TRBJ1-2 TRBV28 . few TGTGCCAGCAGGGGCACACAGGGTGTCTATGGCTACACCTTC CASRGTQGVYGYTF
TRBJ1-2 TRBV29-1 . few TGCAGCGTCGGGTGGGGGTATGGCTACACCTTC CSVGWGYGYTF
TRBJ1-2 TRBV6-5 . few TGTGCCAGCAGTTACTCCACGGACGCTAAGAATGGCTACACCTTC CASSYSTDAKNGYTF
TRBJ2-3 TRBV5-4 TRBD2 . TGTGCCAGCAGCCTGGGACTAGCGGGTCTTAGCACAGATACGCAGTATTTT CASSLGLAGLSTDTQYF
TRBJ1-5 TRBV19 . few TGTGCCAGTACTGACAGGTCCTTGGGCAATCAGCCCCAGCATTTT CASTDRSLGNQPQHF
TRBJ2-7 TRBV30 TRBD1 . TGTGCCTGGAGGCGGACAGGGGGCAAAACCGAGCAGTACTTC CAWRRTGGKTEQYF
TRBJ2-1 TRBV14 TRBD2 few TGTGCCAGCAGCCGGCGACTAGCGGATACCATAAGCTCCTACAATGAGCAGTTCTTC CASSRRLADTISSYNEQFF
TRBJ1-1 TRBV27 . few TGTGCCAGCAGTTTAAGGCAGGGGTTCATGAACACTGAAGCTTTCTTT CASSLRQGFMNTEAFF
TRBJ1-2 TRBV28 TRBD1 few TGTGCCAGCAGTACCCCCGGGACAGTGCCCTATGGCTACACCTTC CASSTPGTVPYGYTF
TRBJ2-3 TRBV7-2 . few TGTGCCAGCAGCTTCGAGGGGTGGGCGCGCACAGATACGCAGTATTTT CASSFEGWARTDTQYF
TRBJ1-1 TRBV7-6 . few TGTGCCAGCAGCTCGTTCCACCGGGATGACCATGAAGCTTTCTTT CASSSFHRDDHEAFF
TRBJ1-4 TRBV10-2 . . TGCGCCAGCAGTGGCCAGGAGGGTGAAAAACTGTTTTTT CASSGQEGEKLFF
TRBJ2-2 TRBV28 TRBD1 . TGTGCCAGCACCAGGACAGGGCCGAACACCGGGGAGCTGTTTTTT CASTRTGPNTGELFF
TRBJ2-3 TRBV5-4 . . TGTGCCAGCAGCTTCGGTACAGATACGCAGTATTTT CASSFGTDTQYF
TRBJ2-7 TRBV27 . . TGTGCCAGCAGTTTAGTACAGGGAAGTCCCTACGAGCAGTACTTC CASSLVQGSPYEQYF
TRBJ2-7 TRBV7-3 TRBD1 . TGTGCCAGCAGCGGGACAGGGGTCTACGAGCAGTACTTC CASSGTGVYEQYF
TRBJ2-1 TRBV28 . . TGTGCCAGCAGGCCTGGAAAAGGGTATGAGCAGTTCTTC CASRPGKGYEQFF